This paragraph reports one T cell receptor (beta chain). This sample was taken from a study of technical replicates of blood from a few donors. Clones were read by immunoSEQ multiplex PCR, and TCRdb kept only the in-frame ones, dropping some. The sample has tens of thousands of clones, 94% seen once. CDR3 size: 16 residues. The ends lost 6 bases at V and 2 bases at J; junction bases unmatched: 11. CDR1 and CDR2 (germline): SGHVS, FQNEAQ. This rearrangement joins TRBV7-8 to TRBJ2-7; TRBD2 aligns across 9 bases. The sequencing sample was made of T cells isolated from PBMCs. The source is a human donor in good health. In DNA, the CDR3 is TGTGCCAGCAGGGCAAGGGCATTAGCGGGAGCCTACGAGCAGTACTTC. As protein: CASRARALAGAYEQYF. Drawing the rest from reference TRBV7-8 and TRBJ2-7, the complete variable domain is GAGVSQSPRYKVAKRGQDVALRCDPISGHVSLFWYQQALGQGPEFLTYFQNEAQLDKSGLPSDRFFAERPEGSVSTLKIQRTQQEDSAVYLCASRARALAGAYEQYFGPGTRLTVT.